A single sample gave rise to the 20 T cell receptor beta chains below, sequenced in a study of T cell changes during pregnancy in multiple sclerosis. TCRdb's table, derived via immunoSEQ multiplex PCR, lists solely in-frame clones and lacks some. The data show tens of thousands of clones, around 91% seen once. Sequencing used peripheral blood, obtained in the third trimester of pregnancy. The source of these receptors is a female donor in good health, enrolled as a control in a pregnancy study.

The gene calls are TRBV5-1 and TRBJ2-7; D is perhaps TRBD1 (5 bases). Germline values: CDR1 SGHRS, CDR2 YFSETQ. Between the trimmed V and J ends, which lost 4 bases and 4 bases, there was a span of 21 bases. The CDR3 length is 16 residues. The CDR3: CASSPDIRVNQYEQYF. The CDR3 region has the DNA TGCGCCAGCAGCCCGGACATTCGCGTAAACCAATACGAGCAGTACTTC. Supplemented by reference TRBV5-1 and TRBJ2-7, the full variable domain reads KAGVTQTPRYLIKTRGQQVTLSCSPISGHRSVSWYQQTPGQGLQFLFEYFSETQRNKGNFPGRFSGRQFSNSRSEMNVSTLELGDSALYLCASSPDIRVNQYEQYFGPGTRLTVT.

V usage is TRBV28 and J usage is TRBJ1-2; D is possibly TRBD1 (5 bases). The ends were cut back, 7 bases at V and 8 bases at J, with 14 bases in the middle. CDR1 is MDHEN, CDR2 SYDVKM, per germline. This CDR3 is built from 12 residues. The CDR3 DNA sequence: TGTGCCAGCAACCTTGGAGGGGTGGGCTACACCTTC. As protein: CASNLGGVGYTF.

This chain joins TRBV6-1 and TRBJ1-2; D possibly corresponds to TRBD1 (6 bases). Trimming left V 8 bases short and J 3 bases short, with 16 bases between. The CDR3 contains 14 residues. The germline V gene has CDR1 MNHNS and CDR2 SASEGT. The CDR3 coding sequence is TGTGCCAGCTCTAAGACAGGTTATGACTATGGCTACACCTTC. Protein product: CASSKTGYDYGYTF.

V and J are TRBV7-2 and TRBJ1-6, with 9 positions matching TRBD1. From germline, CDR1 is SGHTA and CDR2 FQGNSA. J lost 10 bases, V lost 6 bases, and 19 bases had no gene match. The CDR3 covers 18 residues. This chain's CDR3 is CASREPGQGIKPLSPLHF. In DNA, the CDR3 is TGTGCCAGCAGAGAACCGGGACAGGGAATCAAACCATTATCACCCCTCCACTTT.

This rearrangement joins TRBV6-5 to TRBJ1-2, with unresolved D. This CDR3 region has 13 residues. Trimming shortened V by 2 bases and J by 8 bases, and 12 bases separated the two germline ends. CDR1 is MNHEY and CDR2 is SVGAGI in the germline V gene. In DNA form, the CDR3 reads TGTGCCAGCAGTTACAGGACTGCGGGCGGCTACACCTTC. Its translation: CASSYRTAGGYTF.

The chain recombines TRBV30 with TRBJ1-3, with TRBD1 as a possible D gene (6 bases). This CDR3 comprises 15 residues. V lost 0 bases, J lost 1 base, and 10 bases lay in between. Germline CDR1 GTSNPN, CDR2 SVGIG (reference sequence). CDR3 sequence reads: CAWSVPGQSGNTIYF. As DNA, the CDR3 is TGTGCCTGGAGTGTACCGGGACAATCTGGAAACACCATATATTTT.

J is TRBJ1-1 and V is TRBV9; perhaps TRBD1 as D (5 bases). The CDR3 consists of 14 residues. Trimming shortened V by 2 bases and J by 4 bases, and 12 bases separated the two germline ends. Looked up from germline, CDR1 is SGDLS and CDR2 is YYNGEE. CDR3 loop: CASSVRVGGTEAFF. The CDR3 coding sequence is TGTGCCAGCAGCGTCAGGGTGGGAGGCACTGAAGCTTTCTTT.

This chain joins TRBV28 and TRBJ2-3, with D uncertain. V lost 5 bases, J lost 4 bases, and 16 bases lay in between. This CDR3 region has 15 residues. Germline CDR1 MDHEN, CDR2 SYDVKM. CDR3 coding DNA: TGTGCCAGCAGTCCCGGGTCTTACTCACCAGATACGCAGTATTTT. Its protein is CASSPGSYSPDTQYF.

The chain's CDR3 is CSGGDRVGTGELFF. The CDR3 DNA sequence: TGCAGCGGGGGGGACAGGGTCGGCACCGGGGAGCTGTTTTTT. The chain employs TRBV29-1 and TRBJ2-2; 9 nucleotides align to TRBD1. Losses at the gene ends were 7 bases for V and 4 bases for J; bases not matched to a gene: 7. From germline, CDR1 is SQVTM and CDR2 ANQGSEA. The CDR3 sequence is 14 residues long.

The chain recombines TRBV18 with TRBJ1-2; no firm D call. The germline CDR1 and CDR2 sequences are KGHSH and LQKENI. This CDR3 is 14 amino acids long. V shed 4 bases and J shed 2 bases, with 11 bases lying between them. CDR3 amino acids: CASSLIARNYGYTF. CDR3 sequence (DNA): TGTGCCAGCTCACTAATAGCACGGAACTATGGCTACACCTTC.

The rearrangement links TRBV7-8 to TRBJ2-1, with D uncertain. The germline gives CDR1 SGHVS, CDR2 FQNEAQ. The CDR3 extends over 16 amino acids. With 1 base removed from V and 0 bases from J, the gap between germline ends came to 10 bases. CDR3: CASSLGSLSSYNEQFF. The DNA for the CDR3 is TGTGCCAGCAGCTTAGGGTCCCTGAGCTCCTACAATGAGCAGTTCTTC.

The gene calls are TRBV19 and TRBJ1-5; tentative D call: TRBD1 (5 bases). This CDR3 has 15 residues. Germline V gene sequence: CDR1 LNHDA, CDR2 SQIVND (reference sequence). V was cut by 7 bases and J by 0 bases, with 13 bases left in between. Here the CDR3 reads CASTRQPYSNQPQHF. Here the CDR3 DNA reads TGTGCCAGTACCCGACAGCCTTATAGCAATCAGCCCCAGCATTTT. Full variable domain (remainder filled in from reference TRBV19 and TRBJ1-5): DGGITQSPKYLFRKEGQNVTLSCEQNLNHDAMYWYRQDPGQGLRLIYYSQIVNDFQKGDIAEGYSVSREKKESFPLTVTSAQKNPTAFYLCASTRQPYSNQPQHFGDGTRLSIL.

The chain uses TRBV6-6 and TRBJ1-5; 9 bases line up with TRBD1. Per germline, CDR1 MNHNY and CDR2 SVGAGI (reference sequence). The CDR3 is 15 residues long. The V and J ends lost 6 bases and 3 bases, in that order; junction bases with no gene match: 6. The CDR3 protein is CASSLTGGYNQPQHF. As DNA, the CDR3 is TGTGCCAGCAGCCTCACAGGGGGCTACAATCAGCCCCAGCATTTT.

The chain uses TRBV27 and TRBJ2-1, with 9 bases aligning to TRBD2. Germline lookup yields CDR1 MNHEY and CDR2 SMNVEV (reference sequence). The CDR3 consists of 16 residues. The ends lost 2 bases at V and 1 base at J; junction bases unmatched: 3. The CDR3 spells CASSLMAGGSYNEQFF. Written as DNA, the CDR3 is TGTGCCAGCAGTTTAATGGCGGGGGGGTCCTACAATGAGCAGTTCTTC.

This sequence joins TRBV19 and TRBJ1-5; 7 bases fit TRBD1. This CDR3 is 17 amino acids long. V dropped 3 bases and J dropped 9; count of bases not matched to a gene: 17. CDR1 and CDR2 (germline): LNHDA, SQIVND (reference sequence). CDR3 region: CASSITPGQAPLGPQHF. DNA of the CDR3: TGTGCCAGTAGTATTACCCCTGGACAGGCCCCGCTAGGGCCCCAGCATTTT.

The chain is built from TRBV25-1 and TRBJ1-2; D gene ambiguous. From germline, CDR1 is MGHDK and CDR2 SYGVNS. Deletions cut 4 bases from V and 6 bases from J, with 9 bases between. This CDR3 has 12 amino acids. This CDR3 reads CASSGDADGYTF. The CDR3 coding sequence is TGTGCCAGCAGTGGAGACGCGGATGGCTACACCTTC.

The chain combines TRBV6-5 with TRBJ1-1; D gene uncertain. The V end was cut by 7 bases, the J end by 4 bases, with 7 bases between. CDR1 MNHEY and CDR2 SVGAGI come from the germline V gene. The CDR3 contains 11 residues. CDR3 sequence (DNA): TGTGCCAGCAATAGAGGCACTGAAGCTTTCTTT. Translation gives CASNRGTEAFF.

The V and J genes are TRBV2 and TRBJ1-1; D not resolved. Trimming pared 5 bases from V and 2 bases from J, leaving 12 bases between. The CDR3 has 14 amino acids. Germline CDR1 and CDR2: SNHLY and FYNNEI. The CDR3 loop reads CASSRGVPNTEAFF. CDR3 sequence (DNA): TGTGCCAGCAGTCGCGGGGTACCTAACACTGAAGCTTTCTTT.

This clone occurred once. The CDR3 is CASSPLGGQNTEAFF. CDR3 DNA sequence: TGTGCCAGCAGCCCCCTTGGGGGACAGAACACTGAAGCTTTCTTT. The chain has TRBV5-5 and TRBJ1-1; D is perhaps TRBD1 (6 bases). The CDR3 runs to 15 residues. CDR1 is SGHKS, CDR2 YYEKEE, per germline (reference sequence). The V end lost 4 bases, the J end lost 1 base, and 14 bases lay between the germline ends.

The chain recombines TRBV28 with TRBJ2-5; TRBD1 matches 8 bases. V was clipped by 7 bases and J by 0 bases; unmatched bases: 7. CDR1 is MDHEN, CDR2 SYDVKM, per germline. The CDR3 covers 15 residues. The CDR3 sequence: CASIGTGRYQETQYF. CDR3 bases: TGTGCCAGCATAGGGACAGGCCGGTACCAAGAGACCCAGTACTTC.